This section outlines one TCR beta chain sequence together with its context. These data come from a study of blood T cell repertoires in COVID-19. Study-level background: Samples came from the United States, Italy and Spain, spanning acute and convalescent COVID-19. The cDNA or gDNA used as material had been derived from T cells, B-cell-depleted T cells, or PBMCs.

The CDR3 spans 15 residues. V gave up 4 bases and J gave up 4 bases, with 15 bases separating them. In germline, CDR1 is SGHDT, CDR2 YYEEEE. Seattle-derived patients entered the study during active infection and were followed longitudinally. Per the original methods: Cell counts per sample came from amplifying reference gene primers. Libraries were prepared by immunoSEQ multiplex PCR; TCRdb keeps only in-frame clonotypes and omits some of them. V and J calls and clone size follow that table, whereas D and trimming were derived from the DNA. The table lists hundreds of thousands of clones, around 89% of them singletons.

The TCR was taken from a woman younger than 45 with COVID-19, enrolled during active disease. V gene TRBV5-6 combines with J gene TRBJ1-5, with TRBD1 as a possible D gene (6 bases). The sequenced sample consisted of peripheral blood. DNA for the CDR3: TGTGCCAGCAGCCCACAGGGTTCCGGAAATCAGCCCCAGCATTTT. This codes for CASSPQGSGNQPQHF.